This T cell receptor (beta chain) derives from a study of PD-1 blockade in mismatch repair-deficient tumors. At the level of the study: All were previously treated, progressing patients with about a dozen mismatch repair-deficient cancer types.

This CDR3 has 15 residues. The V gene end was trimmed by 5 bases and the J gene end by 2 bases; junction bases not matched to a gene: 8. Looked up from germline, CDR1 is LNHDA and CDR2 is SQIVND (reference sequence). TCRdb keeps only in-frame clones here, not all; method: immunoSEQ multiplex PCR. The sample shows 75,000 to 85,000 clones, roughly 80% of them seen only once. A word on this clone: No antigen is known for it.

Study conclusions and caveats: Tumor-resident clones, often undetectable pretreatment in blood, expanded then contracted after pembrolizumab.

PCR or immunohistochemistry showed mismatch repair deficiency in every enrolled patient. TCRs were sequenced from a few patients responding to pembrolizumab. The TCR comes from an adult with mismatch repair-deficient cancer. The gene calls are TRBV19 and TRBJ2-7; TRBD1 matches at 8 bases. The source material was peripheral blood, sampled 12 weeks after starting pembrolizumab. CDR3 protein: CASSYTGGVTYEQYF. CDR3 coding DNA: TGTGCCAGTAGTTATACAGGGGGAGTCACCTACGAGCAGTACTTC.